Listed below are T cell receptor beta chains from one sample, sequenced in a study of shared clonotypes between healthy human individuals. TCRdb keeps only in-frame clones here, not all; method: immunoSEQ multiplex PCR. The repertoire has 2 million to 2.5 million clones, about 92% of them found once; the top ten carry about 0.37%. The sequenced sample consisted of naive CD4+ T cells from PBMCs. These receptors came from a man between 18 and 29 years old in good health. Some clones in this sample may be carry-over from other donors' samples. The CDR3 runs from the conserved cysteine through the conserved F or W. The order of the fields is V gene, D gene, clone size, J gene, CDR3 DNA, CDR3 protein. D genes are given only for firm matches. Rows give clone size only sometimes, using once, few, many, or a class for an expanded clone.

>TRBV18|.|once|TRBJ1-3
TGTGCCAGCTCACAACTGGACAGTATGAGCTCTGGAAACACCATATATTTT
CASSQLDSMSSGNTIYF
>TRBV25-1|.|.|TRBJ2-2
TGTGCCAGCAGTGAGAAACGGGGCGGGGAGCTGTTTTTT
CASSEKRGGELFF
>TRBV5-1|.|.|TRBJ2-7
TGCGCCAGCAGCTTGGGGGTTGCCGTCAGTTCCTCCGAGCAGTACTTC
CASSLGVAVSSSEQYF
>TRBV19|.|once|TRBJ1-4
TGTGCCAGTAGTATCAACAGGGAAGGCACTAATGAAAAACTGTTTTTT
CASSINREGTNEKLFF
>TRBV9|TRBD1|.|TRBJ1-5
TGTGCCAGCAGCGCGACAGGGTTTAGCAATCAGCCCCAGCATTTT
CASSATGFSNQPQHF
>TRBV15|TRBD2|.|TRBJ2-1
TGTGCCACCAGCAGTGGACTAGCGGGAGGGCCGTTGAATGAGCAGTTCTTC
CATSSGLAGGPLNEQFF
>TRBV18|TRBD1|.|TRBJ2-7
TGTGCCAGCTCCCTGCTCGACAGGGGCTACGAGCAGTACTTC
CASSLLDRGYEQYF
>TRBV30|.|few|TRBJ1-4
TGTGCCTGGACCTCTGCTGGTGAAAAACTGTTTTTT
CAWTSAGEKLFF
>TRBV4-3|.|.|TRBJ1-2
TGCGCCAGCAGCCAAGTAGAGTGGGCAGATGGCTACACCTTC
CASSQVEWADGYTF
>TRBV9|.|.|TRBJ1-2
TGTGCCAGCAGCGCGGGACACATCGTCTATGGCTACACCTTC
CASSAGHIVYGYTF
>TRBV7-2|TRBD2|.|TRBJ2-4
TGTGCCAGCAGCCTACTAGCGGGAGTAGTCGACATTCAGTACTTC
CASSLLAGVVDIQYF
>TRBV5-1|.|.|TRBJ2-2
TGCGCCAGCAGCTTAGGTTACTGGCAGAACACCGGGGAGCTGTTTTTT
CASSLGYWQNTGELFF
>TRBV11-2|TRBD1|.|TRBJ2-7
TGTGCCAGCAGCTTAGACTGGGGACAGGGGAACTACGAGCAGTACTTC
CASSLDWGQGNYEQYF
>TRBV28|TRBD1|.|TRBJ2-3
TGTGCCAGCAGCGCAGGGGGTTCGTTAGATACGCAGTATTTT
CASSAGGSLDTQYF
>TRBV18|.|.|TRBJ2-1
TGTGCCAGCTCACCGGGACCGTACAATGAGCAGTTCTTC
CASSPGPYNEQFF
>TRBV21-1|.|once|TRBJ2-2
TGTGCCAGCAGCAAAGTGGGCGGGGATCCCTCCGGGGAGCTGTTTTTT
CASSKVGGDPSGELFF
>TRBV7-6|TRBD1|.|TRBJ2-5
TGTGCCAGCAGCTTAGTCGGACAGGGGGAGACCCAGTACTTC
CASSLVGQGETQYF
>TRBV10-3|TRBD1|.|TRBJ2-1
TGTGCCATCAGTGAAGGTACAGGGGGTCGGGATGAGCAGTTCTTC
CAISEGTGGRDEQFF
>TRBV2|.|.|TRBJ1-5
TGTGCCAGCAGGGGGAATGGCAATCAGCCCCAGCATTTT
CASRGNGNQPQHF
>TRBV28|TRBD2|.|TRBJ2-7
TGTGCCAGCAGCCTCCCCGGGGGGACTAGCGATAACTACGAGCAGTACTTC
CASSLPGGTSDNYEQYF
>TRBV5-1|.|.|TRBJ2-7
TGCGCCAGCACCCGAGACGGAACTTACTACGAGCAGTACTTC
CASTRDGTYYEQYF
>TRBV25-1|TRBD1|.|TRBJ2-3
TGTGCCAGCGGTAACCGGGACAGGACCACAGATACGCAGTATTTT
CASGNRDRTTDTQYF
>TRBV4-1|.|.|TRBJ2-5
TGCGCCAGCAGCCAAGCCCCCCGGGGCGCCTCAGGGACCCAGTACTTC
CASSQAPRGASGTQYF
>TRBV28|.|.|TRBJ2-7
TGTGCCAGCACCCCGACTTCGACCTACGAGCAGTACTTC
CASTPTSTYEQYF
>TRBV7-9|.|.|TRBJ1-6
TGTGCCAGCAGGTGGAGTAATAATTCACCCCTCCACTTT
CASRWSNNSPLHF
>TRBV5-1|.|.|TRBJ2-7
TGCGCCAGCAGCTTGGTCCCCGGGGTTTCCTACGAGCAGTACTTC
CASSLVPGVSYEQYF